This paragraph covers one TCR beta chain sequence. The record originates from a study of patients and donors after allogeneic stem cell transplantation. TCRdb itself ran the RT-PCR reads through MiXCR, one entry per CDR3 protein. The sample records about 230,000 distinct CDR3 sequences, 12% to 15% being singletons. This TCR was sampled from a human donor who was either an allogeneic HSCT recipient or a stem cell or donor lymphocyte infusion donor (not recorded which). It is not recorded whose cells these are; they may come from a transplant donor. Sequencing input: blood, either unsorted or a sorted T cell fraction (not recorded which).

The CDR3 sequence is CASSGRDGYQETQYF. CDR3 nucleotides: TGTGCCAGCAGCGGCCGGGACGGCTACCAAGAGACCCAGTACTTC. The chain employs TRBV11-2 and TRBJ2-5; either TRBD1 or TRBD2 may fit D (5 bases each). Trimming left V 5 bases short and J 0 bases short, with 13 bases between. Germline CDR1 reads SGHAT; CDR2 reads FQNNGV. The CDR3 has 15 amino acids.